The sequence of this TCR beta chain was determined in a study of T cell repertoires in cytomegalovirus infection. On the study more broadly: Matching HLA type, along with CMV infection, was indicated by public TCR beta signatures.

TCRdb re-called the reads through MiXCR, storing one row per CDR3 protein. The sample holds 200,000 to 300,000 distinct CDR3 sequences, about 12% seen once. This CDR3 is built from 13 residues. Germline V gives CDR1 SQVTM, CDR2 ANQGSEA. V shed 7 bases, J shed 2 bases, and the junction held 5 bases outside the gene matches. This clonotype has only a few counts. Sequenced: PBMCs. The chain recombines TRBV29-1 with TRBJ1-3, with 7 bases fitting TRBD1. The clonotype was recovered from a human donor in good health (CMV status not recorded). Some clones in this sample may be carry-over from other donors' samples. CDR3 sequence reads: CSGIQGPGNTIYF. CDR3 coding DNA: TGCAGCGGAATACAGGGGCCTGGAAACACCATATATTTT. Combining the CDR3 with reference TRBV29-1 and TRBJ1-3 gives the whole variable domain SAVISQKPSRDICQRGTSLTIQCQVDSQVTMMFWYRQQPGQSLTLIATANQGSEATYESGFVIDKFPISRPNLTFSTLTVSNMSPEDSSIYLCSGIQGPGNTIYFGEGSWLTVV.